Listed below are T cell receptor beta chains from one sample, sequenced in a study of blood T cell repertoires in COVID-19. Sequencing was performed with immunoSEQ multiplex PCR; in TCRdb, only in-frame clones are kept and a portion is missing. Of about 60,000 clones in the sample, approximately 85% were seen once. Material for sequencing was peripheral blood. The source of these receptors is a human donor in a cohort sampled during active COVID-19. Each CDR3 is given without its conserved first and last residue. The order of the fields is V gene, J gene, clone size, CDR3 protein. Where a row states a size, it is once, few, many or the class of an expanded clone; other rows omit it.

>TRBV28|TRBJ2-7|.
ASSDNIRDRKAYEQY
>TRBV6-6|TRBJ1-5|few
ASSRDRDNQPQH
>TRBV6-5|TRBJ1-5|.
ASSRRQANQPQH
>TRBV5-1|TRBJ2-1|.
ASSLGVNRGNEQF
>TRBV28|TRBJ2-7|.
ASSFPRVFSEQY
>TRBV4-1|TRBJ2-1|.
ASSPSEVRTYNEQF
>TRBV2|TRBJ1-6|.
ASNRQGAFSPLH
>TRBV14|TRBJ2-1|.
ASSQVNLAGSYNEQF
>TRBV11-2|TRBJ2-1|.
ASSPGTSGRGSNEQF
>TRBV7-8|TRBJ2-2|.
ASSYLPGQGGTGELF
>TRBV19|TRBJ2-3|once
ASSPSGSSTDTQY
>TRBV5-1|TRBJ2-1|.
ASSSGTSGSYNEQF
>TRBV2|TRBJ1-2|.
ASRPTGANYGYT
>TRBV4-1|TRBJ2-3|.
ASSPGEERRTDTQY
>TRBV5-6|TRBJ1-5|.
ASSLASSNQPQH
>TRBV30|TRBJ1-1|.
ACVRADSSPWVSTEAF
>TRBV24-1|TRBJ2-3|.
ATSDFTGIHKDTQY
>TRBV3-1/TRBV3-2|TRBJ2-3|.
ASSQSGGADTQY
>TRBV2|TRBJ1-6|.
ASSPNPGIVNSPLH